The 24 T cell receptor beta chains below were found in one sample sequenced in a study of CD4 and CD8 cells across lung adenocarcinoma regions. TCRdb itself ran the PCR reads through MiXCR, one entry per CDR3 protein. Among roughly 13,000 distinct CDR3 sequences listed, roughly 40% were seen once. Sequencing was performed on CD4+ T cells from the center of a lung tumor. These receptors all stem from a male donor with lung adenocarcinoma. The CD4 and CD8 labels of this study may be unreliable.

This clonotype is deemed medium-sized. The V and J genes are TRBV6-1 and TRBJ2-3; maybe TRBD2 (6 bases). Trimming took 3 bases from V and 6 from J, leaving 28 bases between them. Per the germline V gene, CDR1 is MNHNS and CDR2 is SASEGT. The CDR3 length is 19 residues. The CDR3 DNA reads as TGTGCCAGCAGTGAGATAATTTTGTCCAGCGGAGGGGCTTGGGATACGCAGTATTTT. Amino acids: CASSEIILSSGGAWDTQYF.

In this sample, this clonotype turned up many times. The chain carries TRBV6-1 and TRBJ2-1; D call uncertain. This CDR3 has 13 residues. Trimming cost V 2 bases and J 6 bases, with 8 bases left between them. Germline V CDR1 and CDR2: MNHNS, SASEGT. DNA for the CDR3: TGTGCCAGCAGTGAAAATTCCCTCAATGAGCAGTTCTTC. Its translation: CASSENSLNEQFF.

By its share, this clonotype is medium-sized. The chain has TRBV7-2 and TRBJ2-1, with D perhaps matching TRBD1 (6 bases). With the DNA end fitting TRBJ2-7 better, the J assignment may be wrong. This CDR3 region has 14 residues. Germline V lookup: CDR1 SGHTA, CDR2 FQGNSA. This CDR3 reads CASSLMQGPYEQYF. CDR3 coding DNA: TGTGCCAGCAGCTTAATGCAGGGGCCCTACGAGCAGTACTTC.

The chain joins TRBV27 to TRBJ2-3; tentatively, D is TRBD2 (7 bases). Germline V gives CDR1 MNHEY, CDR2 SMNVEV (reference sequence). V gave up 9 bases and J gave up 9 bases, with 25 bases separating them. This CDR3 is 15 amino acids long. The CDR3 spells CARGSGGRDEETQYF. The CDR3 bases are TGTGCCAGGGGCTCCGGGGGGCGGGACGAGGAGACGCAGTATTTT.

The CDR3 sequence: CASSPSVAGTYEQYF. The CDR3 nucleotides are TGTGCCAGCAGCCCTTCGGTAGCGGGGACCTACGAGCAGTACTTC. This chain links TRBV9 with TRBJ2-7; 8 positions match TRBD2. The V segment lost 4 bases and the J segment 2 bases; nucleotides outside the gene matches: 8. The CDR3 length is 15 residues. The germline V gene encodes CDR1 SGDLS and CDR2 YYNGEE. The full variable domain, its missing parts supplied by reference TRBV9 and TRBJ2-7, is DSGVTQTPKHLITATGQRVTLRCSPRSGDLSVYWYQQSLDQGLQFLIQYYNGEERAKGNILERFSAQQFPDLHSELNLSSLELGDSALYFCASSPSVAGTYEQYFGPGTRLTVT.

This clonotype appeared a few times. This chain connects TRBV27 to TRBJ2-5, with 9 bases fitting TRBD2. CDR1 is MNHEY and CDR2 is SMNVEV in the germline V gene (reference sequence). Trimming cost V 3 bases and J 2 bases; bases outside gene matches: 10. The length of the CDR3 is 17 residues. As DNA, the CDR3 is TGTGCCAGCAGTTTTTGGGGTAGCGGGAGAGTACAAGAGACCCAGTACTTC. This encodes CASSFWGSGRVQETQYF.

The chain uses TRBV4-1 and TRBJ2-5; 8 nucleotides line up with TRBD2. The CDR3 contains 16 residues. From germline, CDR1 is MGHRA and CDR2 YSYEKL. The trim removed 2 bases at V and 5 bases at J, leaving 10 bases unmatched. In DNA form, the CDR3 reads TGCGCCAGCAGCCAACCAGCGGGAGAATGGCGGGAGACCCAGTACTTC. Its protein product is CASSQPAGEWRETQYF.

By frequency in the sample, this clonotype is medium-sized. This sequence joins TRBV6-1 and TRBJ1-1; D is perhaps TRBD1 (5 bases). Germline V gives CDR1 MNHNS, CDR2 SASEGT. Trimming stripped 6 bases from V and 7 bases from J, with 9 bases between. There are 11 residues in the CDR3. CDR3 amino acids: CASRRQSEAFF. In DNA, the CDR3 is TGTGCCAGCAGACGACAGAGTGAAGCTTTCTTT.

This clonotype was picked up a small number of times. V gene TRBV6-2 or TRBV6-3 combines with J gene TRBJ1-2, with a weak D call TRBD1 (5 bases). V was clipped by 4 bases and J by 2 bases, with 11 bases between them. The CDR3 is made up of 14 amino acids. The germline V gene has CDR1 MNHEY and CDR2 SVGEGT. Here the CDR3 reads CASSSLRDNYGYTF. In DNA form, the CDR3 reads TGTGCCAGCAGTTCCTTAAGGGACAACTATGGCTACACCTTC.

By share of the sample, this clonotype is medium-sized. The chain employs TRBV6-1 and TRBJ2-2, with a weak D call TRBD1 (6 bases). Germline V gene lookup returns CDR1 MNHNS and CDR2 SASEGT. This CDR3 contains 15 residues. Trimming pared 2 bases from V and 5 bases from J, leaving 12 bases between. The CDR3: CASSERRGNTGELFF. The DNA of the CDR3 is TGTGCCAGCAGTGAAAGAAGGGGGAATACCGGGGAGCTGTTTTTT.

The genes are TRBV27 and TRBJ2-5, with TRBD2 matching 12 bases. The J segment lost 2 bases and the V segment lost 6 bases, leaving 10 bases of the junction unmatched. The CDR3 totals 17 residues. Germline assignment: CDR1 MNHEY and CDR2 SMNVEV (reference sequence). In DNA form, the CDR3 reads TGTGCCAGCAGAAGACTAGCGGGAGATCCCTTACAAGAGACCCAGTACTTC. Its translation is CASRRLAGDPLQETQYF.

The V gene is TRBV20-1, the J gene TRBJ2-5; tentative D call: TRBD2 (5 bases). Germline CDR1 DFQATT, CDR2 SNEGSKA (reference sequence). The CDR3 spans 15 residues. V was cut by 6 bases and J by 2 bases, with 19 bases left in between. The CDR3 DNA reads as TGCAGTGCATCCCACCGTGGAGCGGCACAAGAGACCCAGTACTTC. Its translation: CSASHRGAAQETQYF.

Sample share makes this clonotype medium-sized. V and J are TRBV6-5 and TRBJ2-1; 9 bases line up with TRBD2. The J call may not be correct, given that the DNA end is closer to TRBJ2-7. The CDR3 extends over 14 amino acids. Per germline, CDR1 MNHEY and CDR2 SVGAGI. CDR3 residues: CASRGRGGTYEQYF. The DNA of the CDR3 is TGTGCCAGCAGAGGGCGGGGGGGCACTTACGAGCAGTACTTC.

The J gene is TRBJ2-1, the V gene TRBV5-6, with D tentatively TRBD2 (5 bases). Trimming removed 1 base at V and 3 bases at J, with 14 bases between. CDR1 SGHDT and CDR2 YYEEEE come from the germline V gene. The CDR3 consists of 16 residues. The CDR3 here is CASSLRFIAGYNEQFF. The CDR3 DNA is TGTGCCAGCAGCTTGAGGTTCATTGCGGGCTACAATGAGCAGTTCTTC.

The rearrangement joins TRBV6-1 to TRBJ2-1; the match to TRBD2 covers 11 bases. The DNA matches TRBJ2-7 better at its end, which makes the J call doubtful. Germline-derived CDR1 and CDR2 are MNHNS and SASEGT. This CDR3 is 15 amino acids long. The CDR3 DNA sequence: TGTGCCAGCAAGAAGGGACTAGCGGAGAACTACGAGCAGTACTTC. Amino acids: CASKKGLAENYEQYF.

On this clonotype itself: One end of the junction does not line up with germline, which may come from a read error. V is TRBV6-1 and J is TRBJ2-1, with D perhaps being TRBD1 or TRBD2 (5 bases each). Looked up from germline, CDR1 is MNHNS and CDR2 is SASEGT. There are 14 residues in the CDR3. In DNA form, the CDR3 reads TGTGTCAGCCGTCTGGGGGTGAGCACAGATGAGCAGTTCTTC. It encodes CVSRLGVSTDEQFF.

This clonotype has a count of ten or more. The rearrangement links TRBV4-1 to TRBJ1-1; 8 bases fit TRBD1. V trimming: 3 bases; J trimming: 1 base; junction bases outside the gene matches: 1. This CDR3 has 14 residues. CDR1 is MGHRA and CDR2 is YSYEKL in the germline V gene. The CDR3 is CASSHGQGNTEAFF. CDR3 bases: TGCGCCAGCAGCCATGGACAGGGGAACACTGAAGCTTTCTTT.

On this clonotype itself: A single base separates this from a much larger clone, so it may be a read error. The CDR3, as DNA: TGTGCCAGCAGGCCCGGAGGCTATGGCTACACCTTC. Its translation: CASRPGGYGYTF. V gene TRBV6-1 combines with J gene TRBJ1-2, with D uncertain. The V end lost 6 bases, the J end lost 4 bases, and 9 bases lay between the germline ends. There are 12 residues in the CDR3. Germline CDR1 and CDR2: MNHNS and SASEGT.

This clonotype was observed many times. The V gene is TRBV27, the J gene TRBJ2-1, with unresolved D. V gave up 0 bases and J gave up 7 bases, with 4 bases separating them. This CDR3 has 12 residues. Germline loops: CDR1 MNHEY, CDR2 SMNVEV (reference sequence). The CDR3 sequence: CASSLSGNEQFF. The CDR3 coding sequence is TGTGCCAGCAGTTTATCCGGGAATGAGCAGTTCTTC.

This clonotype came up a few times. The chain employs TRBV27 and TRBJ1-6; TRBD1 aligns across 8 bases. In germline, CDR1 is MNHEY, CDR2 SMNVEV (reference sequence). V lost 8 bases and J lost 6; bases outside the gene matches: 12. The CDR3 length is 16 residues. The CDR3 loop is CASGNAGQAFNSPLHF. CDR3 bases: TGTGCCAGCGGGAATGCGGGACAGGCATTTAATTCACCCCTCCACTTT.

Concerning this clonotype: An end of the junction differs from the germline gene, which may be a read error. The chain recombines TRBV6-1 with TRBJ2-3; TRBD2 might be the D (5 bases). The CDR3 totals 16 residues. CDR1 and CDR2 (germline): MNHNS, SASEGT. The CDR3 loop is CASSVGVARAKDMQYF. CDR3 sequence (DNA): TGTGCCAGCAGTGTCGGGGTGGCGCGAGCCAAAGATATGCAGTATTTC.

With regard to this clonotype: One end of the junction is discordant with germline, which a read error may explain. The genes are TRBV6-5 and TRBJ2-3; maybe TRBD1 (5 bases). Germline V gene sequence: CDR1 MNHEY, CDR2 SVGAGI. This CDR3 is 15 amino acids long. The CDR3 DNA reads as TGTGCCAGGGGTTACGCTAGGGGCTACACAGAGACGCAGTATTTT. This sequence encodes CARGYARGYTETQYF.

Turning to this clonotype: Germline and junction disagree at one end, which may indicate a read error. V and J are TRBV7-2 and TRBJ2-1; TRBD2 agrees at 13 bases. Germline V gene sequence: CDR1 SGHTA, CDR2 FQGNSA. The CDR3 totals 16 residues. The CDR3 reads CASSSPGLAGYSEHVF. As DNA, the CDR3 is TGTGCCAGCAGCTCTCCGGGACTAGCGGGGTACAGTGAGCACGTCTTC.

The CDR3 DNA follows: TGCGCCAGCAGTGCGGACTCCTACAATGAGCAGTTCTTC. It specifies CASSADSYNEQFF. The chain links TRBV10-2 to TRBJ2-1; D remains ambiguous. V gave up 4 bases and J gave up 0 bases, with 4 bases separating them. The CDR3 runs 13 residues. CDR1 is WSHSY and CDR2 is SAAADI in the germline V gene.